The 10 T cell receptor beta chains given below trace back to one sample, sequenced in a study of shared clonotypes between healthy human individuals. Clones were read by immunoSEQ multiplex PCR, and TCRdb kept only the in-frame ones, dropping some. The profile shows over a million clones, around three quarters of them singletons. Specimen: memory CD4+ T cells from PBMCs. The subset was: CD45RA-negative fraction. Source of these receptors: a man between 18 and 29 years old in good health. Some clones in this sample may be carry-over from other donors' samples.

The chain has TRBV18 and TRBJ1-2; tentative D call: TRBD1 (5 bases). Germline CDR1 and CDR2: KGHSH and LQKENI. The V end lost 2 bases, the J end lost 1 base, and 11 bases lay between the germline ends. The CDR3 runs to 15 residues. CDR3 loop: CASSPSIDSNYGYTF. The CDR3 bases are TGTGCCAGCTCACCAAGCATCGACAGTAACTATGGCTACACCTTC.

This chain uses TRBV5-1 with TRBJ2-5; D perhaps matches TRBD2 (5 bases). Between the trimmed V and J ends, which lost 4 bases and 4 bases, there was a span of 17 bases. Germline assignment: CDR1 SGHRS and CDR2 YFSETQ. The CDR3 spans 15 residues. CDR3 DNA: TGCGCCAGCAGCCGTCGGGGTGGTGTAGGAGAGACCCAGTACTTC. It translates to CASSRRGGVGETQYF.

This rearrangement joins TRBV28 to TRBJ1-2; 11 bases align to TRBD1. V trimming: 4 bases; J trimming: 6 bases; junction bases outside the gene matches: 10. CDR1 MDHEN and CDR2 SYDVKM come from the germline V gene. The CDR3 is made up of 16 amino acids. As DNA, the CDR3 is TGTGCCAGCAGTTCGACCTGGACAGGGGGCGCAAATGGCTACACCTTC. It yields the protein CASSSTWTGGANGYTF.

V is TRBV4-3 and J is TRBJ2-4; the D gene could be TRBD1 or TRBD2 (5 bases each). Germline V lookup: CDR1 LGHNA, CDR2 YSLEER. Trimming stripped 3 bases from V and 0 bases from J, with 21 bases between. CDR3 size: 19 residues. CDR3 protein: CASSQGFSSPGAAKNIQYF. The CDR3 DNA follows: TGCGCCAGCAGCCAGGGATTCTCGAGTCCCGGGGCAGCCAAAAACATTCAGTACTTC.

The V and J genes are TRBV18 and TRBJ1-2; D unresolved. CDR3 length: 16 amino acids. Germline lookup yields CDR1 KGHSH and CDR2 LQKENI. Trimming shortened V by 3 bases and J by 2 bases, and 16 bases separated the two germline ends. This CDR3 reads CASSPTTGYSNYGYTF. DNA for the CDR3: TGTGCCAGCTCACCTACGACGGGGTATTCGAACTATGGCTACACCTTC.

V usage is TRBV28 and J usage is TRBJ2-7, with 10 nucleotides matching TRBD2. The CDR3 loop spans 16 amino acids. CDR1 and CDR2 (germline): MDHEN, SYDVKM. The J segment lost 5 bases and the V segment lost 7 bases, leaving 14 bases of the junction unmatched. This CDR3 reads CASISHGVAGGHEQYF. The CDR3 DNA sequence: TGTGCCAGCATCTCTCACGGGGTAGCGGGAGGCCACGAGCAGTACTTC.

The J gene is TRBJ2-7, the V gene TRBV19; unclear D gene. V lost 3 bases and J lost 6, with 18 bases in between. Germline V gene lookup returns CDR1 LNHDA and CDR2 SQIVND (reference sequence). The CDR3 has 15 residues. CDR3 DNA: TGTGCCAGTAGTATCGGCCTCTCGGAGCTCGGCGAGCAGTACTTC. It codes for CASSIGLSELGEQYF.

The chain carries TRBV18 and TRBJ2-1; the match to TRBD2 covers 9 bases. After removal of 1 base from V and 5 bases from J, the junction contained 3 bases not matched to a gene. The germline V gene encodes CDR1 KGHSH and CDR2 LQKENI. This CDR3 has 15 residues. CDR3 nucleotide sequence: TGTGCCAGCTCACCACAAGGACTAGCGAACAATGAGCAGTTCTTC. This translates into CASSPQGLANNEQFF.

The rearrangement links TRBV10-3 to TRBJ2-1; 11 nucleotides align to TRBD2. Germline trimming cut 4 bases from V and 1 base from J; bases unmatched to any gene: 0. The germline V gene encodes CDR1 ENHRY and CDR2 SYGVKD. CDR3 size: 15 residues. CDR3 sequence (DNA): TGTGCCATCAGTGTAGCGGGAGGGTCCTACAATGAGCAGTTCTTC. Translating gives CAISVAGGSYNEQFF.

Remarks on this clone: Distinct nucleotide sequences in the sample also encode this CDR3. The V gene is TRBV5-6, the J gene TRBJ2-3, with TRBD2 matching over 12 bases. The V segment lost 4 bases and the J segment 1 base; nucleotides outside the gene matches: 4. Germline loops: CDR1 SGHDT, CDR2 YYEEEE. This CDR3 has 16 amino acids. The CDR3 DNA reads TGTGCCAGCAGCCTCGGACTAGCGGGGCGCACAGATACGCAGTATTTT. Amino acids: CASSLGLAGRTDTQYF.